This T cell receptor beta chain was identified during a study of OX40 agonist ivuxolimab in advanced cancers. General study points: More expanded clones were found, on average, in CD8+ than in CD4+ T cells.

Produced via immunoSEQ multiplex PCR; TCRdb's table is partial and in-frame only. The sample shows around 98,000 clones, around 85% of them seen only once. Germline CDR1 and CDR2: SSHAT and FNYEAQ (reference sequence). V lost 3 bases and J lost 1, with 12 bases in between. The CDR3 is made up of 15 amino acids. In the case of this clone: Its specificity is not known.

Sequencing was performed on CD4+ or CD8+ T cells sorted from blood, taken in a trial of the OX40 agonist ivuxolimab. The chain combines TRBV7-7 with TRBJ2-5; D is unresolved. The clonotype was recovered from an adult with an advanced solid tumor such as melanoma, head and neck, liver or kidney cancer. The CDR3 DNA reads as TGTGCCAGCAGCTTGGGTGGTCCTGTCCAAGAGACCCAGTACTTC. This gives the protein CASSLGGPVQETQYF.